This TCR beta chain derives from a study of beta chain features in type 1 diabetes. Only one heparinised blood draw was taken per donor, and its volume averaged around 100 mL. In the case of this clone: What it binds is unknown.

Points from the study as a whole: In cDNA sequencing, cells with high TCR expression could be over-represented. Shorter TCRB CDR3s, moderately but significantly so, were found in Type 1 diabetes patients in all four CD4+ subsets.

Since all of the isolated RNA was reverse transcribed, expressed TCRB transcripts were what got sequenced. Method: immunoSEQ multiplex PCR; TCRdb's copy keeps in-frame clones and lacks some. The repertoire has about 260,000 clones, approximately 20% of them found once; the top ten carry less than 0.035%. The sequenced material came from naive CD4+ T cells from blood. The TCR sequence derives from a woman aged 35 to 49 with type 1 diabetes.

The CDR3 region has the DNA TGCAGCGTTGAACCACCTCGACAGGGGGCTTCTCGTAGCGAGCAGTACTTC. The encoded protein is CSVEPPRQGASRSEQYF. This chain joins TRBV29-1 and TRBJ2-7; 10 positions match TRBD1. The CDR3 length is 17 residues. Trimming cost V 2 bases and J 6 bases; bases outside gene matches: 16. Germline-derived CDR1 and CDR2 are SQVTM and ANQGSEA.